This TCR beta chain was captured by sequencing in a study of beta chain features in type 1 diabetes. Study results and limitations: A moderate, significant TCRB CDR3 shortening appeared in type 1 diabetes across four CD4+ subsets. Within the patient group, naive, central memory and Treg TCRB repertoires appeared more similar to each other than within healthy donors.

This clone was observed a handful of times. Its antigen is not identified. Distinct nucleotide sequences in the sample also encode this CDR3. The CDR3 extends over 14 amino acids. V was shortened by 4 bases and J by 0 bases, with 10 bases between the two germline ends. In germline, CDR1 is SGHRS, CDR2 YFSETQ. Expressed TCRB transcripts were sequenced because the isolated RNA had all been reverse transcribed beforehand. Profiled with immunoSEQ multiplex PCR; TCRdb holds only in-frame clones, not every one. Of 250,000 to 300,000 clones in the sample, roughly 24% were seen once. The TCR comes from a woman aged 25 to 39 with type 1 diabetes. The sequenced sample consisted of naive CD4+ T cells from blood. The V and J genes are TRBV5-1 and TRBJ1-1, with D possibly TRBD1 on 6 matching bases. The CDR3 DNA is TGCGCCAGCAGCCTGGACAGACTGAACACTGAAGCTTTCTTT. Protein product: CASSLDRLNTEAFF.